This T cell receptor beta chain was documented in a study of blood T cell repertoires in COVID-19. Assay used: immunoSEQ multiplex PCR; TCRdb lists only in-frame clones, some missing. Counted here are 35,000 to 45,000 clones, around nine tenths occurring once; the ten biggest clones make up 9.2%. The receptor was isolated from a man between 45 and 60 years old with active COVID-19. Sequencing was performed on peripheral blood.

The CDR3 bases are TGTGCCAGCAGTGGGCCCAGGACCGGGGAGCTGTTTTTT. This gives the protein CASSGPRTGELFF. The chain links TRBV25-1 to TRBJ2-2; unclear D gene. Germline lookup yields CDR1 MGHDK and CDR2 SYGVNS. CDR3 length equals 13 residues. V lost 4 bases and J lost 5, with 8 bases in between.